The rows below give T cell receptor beta chains drawn from one sample of a study of blood T cell repertoires in COVID-19. The data were produced by immunoSEQ multiplex PCR, yet TCRdb's version contains in-frame clones alone and is incomplete. In the table there are approximately 150,000 clones, about 81% of which are singletons. Sequencing was carried out using peripheral blood. These receptors all stem from an elderly woman with acute or convalescent COVID-19. CDR3s include the opening cysteine and the closing phenylalanine or tryptophan. A D gene is named only where the DNA matches it firmly. Clone size is given for some rows only: seen once, a few or many times, or a class if the clone is expanded.

D	size	V	J	DNA	CDR3
NA	few	TRBV10-3	TRBJ1-1	TGTGCCAGCGGGCAGTTCACTGAAGCTTTCTTT	CASGQFTEAFF
NA	NA	TRBV7-6	TRBJ1-2	TGTGCCAGCAGCTTATATCCCCACCAAGGGGAAAATCATGGCTACACCTTC	CASSLYPHQGENHGYTF
TRBD1	once	TRBV15	TRBJ2-7	TGTGCCACCAGCAGAGGTGAGACAGGGGCCGAGCAGTACTTC	CATSRGETGAEQYF
TRBD1	once	TRBV5-6	TRBJ2-3	TGTGCCAGCAGCTTGGCCTTGACAGGGGCTACAGATACGCAGTATTTT	CASSLALTGATDTQYF
TRBD1	NA	TRBV6-1	TRBJ1-6	TGTGCCAGCAGTGAATACGGACAGGGGGCTTATAGCTCCTATAATTCACCCCTCCACTTT	CASSEYGQGAYSSYNSPLHF
NA	NA	TRBV7-2	TRBJ1-1	TGTGCCAGCAGCGTTTCCCACAGGGCTGGAGCTTTCTTT	CASSVSHRAGAFF
NA	NA	TRBV7-2	TRBJ2-1	TGTGCCAGCAGCTTATTCGGGGATGAGCAGTTCTTC	CASSLFGDEQFF
TRBD2	NA	TRBV30	TRBJ2-3	TGTGCCTGGGGACTAGCGGGAGCAGATACGCAGTATTTT	CAWGLAGADTQYF
NA	NA	TRBV13	TRBJ1-6	TGTGCCAGCAGCTCAAAGAGGACATTTTCACCCCTCCACTTT	CASSSKRTFSPLHF
NA	NA	TRBV28	TRBJ2-1	TGTGCCAGCAGTCCCGAGAACAATGAGCAGTTCTTC	CASSPENNEQFF
NA	NA	TRBV5-1	TRBJ2-7	TGCGCCAGCAGCTCGGAGGGGTCGGGCTTGGGGGAGCAGTACTTC	CASSSEGSGLGEQYF
NA	NA	TRBV6-2/TRBV6-3	TRBJ2-6	TGTGCCAGCAGTTACTCGTGGCCCTACCCAGGGCTTGGGGCCAACGTCCTGACTTTC	CASSYSWPYPGLGANVLTF
NA	NA	TRBV6-6	TRBJ1-3	TGTGCCAGCAGTCTTGGAAGAAAGACAGCGGGTCCTGGAAACACCATATATTTT	CASSLGRKTAGPGNTIYF
NA	NA	TRBV9	TRBJ2-1	TGTGCCAGCAGCATAGCACAGGGCCGTGAGCAGTTCTTC	CASSIAQGREQFF
NA	NA	TRBV29-1	TRBJ2-7	TGCAGCGTTGAGGTAACTGCCGAGCAGTACTTC	CSVEVTAEQYF
NA	NA	TRBV29-1	TRBJ2-2	TGCAGCGTTACCCCTACAGGGCGGACCGGGGAGCTGTTTTTT	CSVTPTGRTGELFF
NA	NA	TRBV30	TRBJ1-2	TGTGCACGGGACACCTACTATGGCTACACCTTC	CARDTYYGYTF
TRBD1	NA	TRBV7-9	TRBJ2-7	TGTGCCAGCAGCCCGGGGACAGGGCCTTCGAGATACGAGCAGTACTTC	CASSPGTGPSRYEQYF
NA	NA	TRBV12-2	TRBJ2-1	TGTGCAAGTCGCTTAGTTATAGCGGGAGGGCCGAACAATGAGCAGTTCTTC	CASRLVIAGGPNNEQFF
NA	few	TRBV19	TRBJ2-5	TGTGCCAGTAGTTTCGGCCAGAGGGAGACCCAGTACTTC	CASSFGQRETQYF
TRBD1	few	TRBV10-3	TRBJ1-6	TGTGCCATCACACAGGGGGCGCGTAATTCACCCCTCCACTTT	CAITQGARNSPLHF
NA	once	TRBV7-3	TRBJ1-6	TGTGCCAGCAGCTTAGCCGGGAGCCAATCACCCCTCCACTTT	CASSLAGSQSPLHF
TRBD1	NA	TRBV5-4	TRBJ1-4	TGTGCCAGCAGCGAAAATCGACAGGGGGCTGAAAAACTGTTTTTT	CASSENRQGAEKLFF
NA	NA	TRBV3-1/TRBV3-2	TRBJ1-4	TGTGCCAGCAGGGGGAGGAGACCGAGGTTTGTTAATGAAAAACTGTTTTTT	CASRGRRPRFVNEKLFF
TRBD2	NA	TRBV7-9	TRBJ2-2	TGTGCCAGCAGCTCGACTAGCGGGAGGGCCCTCGGCGGGGAGCTGTTTTTT	CASSSTSGRALGGELFF
TRBD2	NA	TRBV19	TRBJ2-3	TGTGCCAGTAGTATACCGGGACTAGCGGACACAGATACGCAGTATTTT	CASSIPGLADTDTQYF
NA	NA	TRBV27	TRBJ2-3	TGTGCCAGCAGTTTAAATCCGGGACTGTACACAGATACGCAGTATTTT	CASSLNPGLYTDTQYF
NA	NA	TRBV9	TRBJ2-3	TGTGCCAGCAGCGTAGAGGTCGGCGGGAATACGCAGTATTTT	CASSVEVGGNTQYF